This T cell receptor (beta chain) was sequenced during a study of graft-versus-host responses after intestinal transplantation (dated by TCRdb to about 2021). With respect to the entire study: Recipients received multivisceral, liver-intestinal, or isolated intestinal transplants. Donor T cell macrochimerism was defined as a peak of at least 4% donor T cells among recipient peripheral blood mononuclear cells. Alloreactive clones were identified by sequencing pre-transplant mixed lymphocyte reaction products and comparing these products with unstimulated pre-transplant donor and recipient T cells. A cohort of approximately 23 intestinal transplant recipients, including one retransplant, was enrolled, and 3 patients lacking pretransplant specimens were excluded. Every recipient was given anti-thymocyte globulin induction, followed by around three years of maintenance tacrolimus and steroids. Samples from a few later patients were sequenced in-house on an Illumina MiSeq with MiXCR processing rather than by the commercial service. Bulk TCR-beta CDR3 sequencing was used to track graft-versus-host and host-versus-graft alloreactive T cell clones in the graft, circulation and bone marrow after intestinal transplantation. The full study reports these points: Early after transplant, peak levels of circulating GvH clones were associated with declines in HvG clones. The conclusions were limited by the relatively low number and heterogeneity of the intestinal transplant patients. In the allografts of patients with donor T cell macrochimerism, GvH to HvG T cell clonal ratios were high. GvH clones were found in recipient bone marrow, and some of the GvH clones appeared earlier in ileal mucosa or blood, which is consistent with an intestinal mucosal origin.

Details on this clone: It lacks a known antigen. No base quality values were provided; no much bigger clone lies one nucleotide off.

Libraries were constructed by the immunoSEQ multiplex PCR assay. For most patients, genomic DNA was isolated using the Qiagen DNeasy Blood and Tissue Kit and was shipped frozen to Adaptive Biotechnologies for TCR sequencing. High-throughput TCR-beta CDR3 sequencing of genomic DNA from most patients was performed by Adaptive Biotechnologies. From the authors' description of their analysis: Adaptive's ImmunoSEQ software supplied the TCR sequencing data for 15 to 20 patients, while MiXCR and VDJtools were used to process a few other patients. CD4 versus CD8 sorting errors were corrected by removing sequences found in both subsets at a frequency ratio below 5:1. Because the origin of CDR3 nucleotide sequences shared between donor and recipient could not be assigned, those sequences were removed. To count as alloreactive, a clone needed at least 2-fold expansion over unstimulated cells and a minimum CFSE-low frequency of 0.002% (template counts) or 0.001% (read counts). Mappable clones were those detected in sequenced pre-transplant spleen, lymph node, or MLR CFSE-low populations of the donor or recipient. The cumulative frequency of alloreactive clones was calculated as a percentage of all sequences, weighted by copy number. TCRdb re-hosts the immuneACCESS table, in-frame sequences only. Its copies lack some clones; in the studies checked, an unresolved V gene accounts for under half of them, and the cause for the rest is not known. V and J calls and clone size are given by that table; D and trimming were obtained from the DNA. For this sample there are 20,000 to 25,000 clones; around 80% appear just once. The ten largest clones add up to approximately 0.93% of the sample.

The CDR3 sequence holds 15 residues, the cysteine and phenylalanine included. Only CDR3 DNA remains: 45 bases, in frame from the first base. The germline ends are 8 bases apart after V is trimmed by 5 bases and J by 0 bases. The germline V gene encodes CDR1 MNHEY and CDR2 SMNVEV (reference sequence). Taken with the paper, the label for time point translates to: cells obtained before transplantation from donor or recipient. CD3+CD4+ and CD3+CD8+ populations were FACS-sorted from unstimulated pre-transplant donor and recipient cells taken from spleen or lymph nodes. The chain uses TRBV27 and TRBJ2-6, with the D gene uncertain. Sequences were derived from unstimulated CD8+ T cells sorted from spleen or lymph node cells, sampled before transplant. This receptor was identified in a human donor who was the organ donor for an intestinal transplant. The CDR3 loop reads CASSPTSSGANVLTF. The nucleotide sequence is TGTGCCAGCAGTCCGACAAGCTCTGGGGCCAACGTCCTGACTTTC.